The clone carrying this T cell receptor (beta chain) ranks as large. This entry belongs to a study of blood T cell repertoires in COVID-19. This CDR3 has 17 residues. In germline, CDR1 is MDHEN, CDR2 SYDVKM. V shed 6 bases and J 7 bases; nucleotides not matched to a gene: 18. The data were produced by immunoSEQ multiplex PCR, yet TCRdb's version contains in-frame clones alone and is incomplete. The table shows around 35,000 clones, with around 87% occurring only once. The rearrangement joins TRBV28 to TRBJ1-5, with 7 positions matching TRBD1. Specimen: peripheral blood. This clonotype originated in a human donor in a cohort sampled during active COVID-19. The CDR3 loop reads CASSTGTAYSSGQPQHF. DNA of the CDR3: TGTGCCAGCAGCACCGGGACAGCTTATAGCTCTGGACAGCCCCAGCATTTT.